A selection of T cell receptor beta chains follows, all from one sample in a study of metastatic and nonmetastatic thyroid tumors. TCRdb re-called clones via MiXCR from the PCR reads. The data contain over 10,000 clones, 30% to 40% of them singletons. Sequenced: tumor tissue. The receptors were gathered from a male donor with papillary thyroid cancer or a benign thyroid nodule (not recorded which). Some clones in this sample may be carry-over from other donors' samples. Both conserved end residues are part of each CDR3. Each record gives: V gene, J gene, clone size, D gene, CDR3 protein, CDR3 DNA. A D gene is named only where the DNA matches it firmly. Only some rows state a clone size, as once, few, many or a class for expanded clones.

v_gene: TRBV5-1
j_gene: TRBJ2-7
abundance: few
d_gene: .
CDR3aa: CASGTESYEQYF
CDR3nt: TGCGCCAGCGGCACTGAGTCCTACGAGCAGTACTTC

v_gene: TRBV20-1
j_gene: TRBJ1-2
abundance: medium-sized
d_gene: .
CDR3aa: CSADYLRTPHSGYTF
CDR3nt: TGCAGTGCTGACTACTTAAGAACCCCCCACTCTGGCTACACCTTC

v_gene: TRBV6-2/TRBV6-3
j_gene: TRBJ1-6
abundance: few
d_gene: .
CDR3aa: CASSYAGRRSPLHF
CDR3nt: TGTGCCAGCAGTTACGCGGGGAGGAGGTCACCCCTCCACTTT

v_gene: TRBV6-2/TRBV6-3
j_gene: TRBJ2-2
abundance: .
d_gene: TRBD2
CDR3aa: CAGRSGGVSGELFF
CDR3nt: TGTGCCGGACGTAGCGGGGGGGTCTCCGGGGAGCTGTTTTTT

v_gene: TRBV6-2/TRBV6-3
j_gene: TRBJ2-5
abundance: .
d_gene: .
CDR3aa: CASSYNRAQYF
CDR3nt: TGTGCCAGCAGTTACAACCGGGCCCAGTACTTC

v_gene: TRBV18
j_gene: TRBJ2-2
abundance: .
d_gene: .
CDR3aa: CASSPSWISNTGELFF
CDR3nt: TGTGCCAGCTCACCAAGTTGGATATCGAACACCGGGGAGCTGTTTTTT

v_gene: TRBV24-1
j_gene: TRBJ1-2
abundance: few
d_gene: TRBD1
CDR3aa: CATSVGGQGDGYTF
CDR3nt: TGTGCCACCAGTGTGGGAGGACAGGGGGATGGCTACACCTTC

v_gene: TRBV12-3/TRBV12-4
j_gene: TRBJ1-5
abundance: .
d_gene: .
CDR3aa: CASSLRENQPQHF
CDR3nt: TGTGCCAGCAGTTTACGGGAAAATCAGCCCCAGCATTTT

v_gene: TRBV25-1
j_gene: TRBJ2-7
abundance: .
d_gene: .
CDR3aa: CASSGTPETPYEQYF
CDR3nt: TGTGCCAGCAGTGGTACACCGGAGACACCCTACGAGCAGTACTTC

v_gene: TRBV11-2
j_gene: TRBJ1-2
abundance: .
d_gene: .
CDR3aa: CASSLGGDGYTF
CDR3nt: TGTGCCAGCAGCTTGGGGGGCGATGGCTACACCTTC

v_gene: TRBV29-1
j_gene: TRBJ1-2
abundance: many
d_gene: TRBD1
CDR3aa: CSVGAGTANYGYTF
CDR3nt: TGCAGCGTTGGTGCCGGGACAGCTAACTATGGCTACACCTTC

v_gene: TRBV11-3
j_gene: TRBJ2-2
abundance: many
d_gene: TRBD2
CDR3aa: CASSTGGTGELFF
CDR3nt: TGTGCCAGCAGCACGGGAGGTACCGGGGAGCTGTTTTTT

v_gene: TRBV11-2
j_gene: TRBJ2-1
abundance: medium-sized
d_gene: .
CDR3aa: CASSLEKGGRQFF
CDR3nt: TGTGCCAGCAGCTTAGAAAAGGGGGGGCGGCAGTTCTTC

v_gene: TRBV30
j_gene: TRBJ1-2
abundance: .
d_gene: TRBD1
CDR3aa: CAWSGQGVTLGYTF
CDR3nt: TGTGCCTGGAGTGGACAGGGGGTGACGTTGGGCTACACCTTC

v_gene: TRBV19
j_gene: TRBJ1-5
abundance: few
d_gene: .
CDR3aa: CASSSGLQPQHF
CDR3nt: TGTGCCAGTAGTTCCGGCCTTCAGCCCCAGCATTTT

v_gene: TRBV12-3/TRBV12-4
j_gene: TRBJ1-1
abundance: medium-sized
d_gene: .
CDR3aa: CASSLEQVGTEAFF
CDR3nt: TGTGCCAGCAGTTTGGAACAAGTGGGCACTGAAGCTTTCTTT

v_gene: TRBV12-3/TRBV12-4
j_gene: TRBJ1-2
abundance: few
d_gene: .
CDR3aa: CASSLGGQGWYGYTF
CDR3nt: TGTGCCAGCAGCCTTGGGGGGCAGGGGTGGTATGGCTACACCTTC

v_gene: TRBV20-1
j_gene: TRBJ2-7
abundance: few
d_gene: .
CDR3aa: CSAEAQGPYGEQYF
CDR3nt: TGCAGTGCGGAAGCGCAGGGTCCATACGGCGAGCAGTACTTC

v_gene: TRBV11-2
j_gene: TRBJ1-5
abundance: .
d_gene: .
CDR3aa: CASSARSGSFQHF
CDR3nt: TGTGCCAGCAGCGCCCGATCAGGTTCTTTCCAGCATTTT

v_gene: TRBV16
j_gene: TRBJ2-7
abundance: .
d_gene: .
CDR3aa: CASSEGWRGGSYEQYF
CDR3nt: TGTGCCAGCAGCGAGGGTTGGCGGGGAGGCTCCTACGAGCAGTACTTC

v_gene: TRBV27
j_gene: TRBJ2-7
abundance: .
d_gene: TRBD2
CDR3aa: CASSPLAGAYEQYF
CDR3nt: TGTGCCAGCAGTCCCCTAGCGGGAGCCTACGAGCAGTACTTC

v_gene: TRBV10-2
j_gene: TRBJ2-7
abundance: .
d_gene: TRBD1
CDR3aa: CASSESGQGYTGSYEQYF
CDR3nt: TGCGCCAGCAGTGAGTCGGGACAGGGATACACCGGCTCCTACGAGCAGTACTTC

v_gene: TRBV19
j_gene: TRBJ1-1
abundance: few
d_gene: .
CDR3aa: CASSSPRDLNTEAFF
CDR3nt: TGTGCCAGTAGTAGCCCCAGGGACCTGAACACTGAAGCTTTCTTT

v_gene: TRBV20-1
j_gene: TRBJ2-7
abundance: .
d_gene: TRBD2
CDR3aa: CSVSGRGATYEQYF
CDR3nt: TGCAGTGTCAGCGGGAGGGGGGCCACCTACGAGCAGTACTTC

v_gene: TRBV28
j_gene: TRBJ2-3
abundance: .
d_gene: .
CDR3aa: CASSRRRLGTDTQYF
CDR3nt: TGTGCCAGCAGCCGGAGGAGGCTAGGGACAGATACGCAGTATTTT

v_gene: TRBV12-3/TRBV12-4
j_gene: TRBJ2-7
abundance: .
d_gene: .
CDR3aa: CASSLAQGHEQYF
CDR3nt: TGTGCCAGCAGTTTAGCGCAAGGGCACGAGCAGTACTTC

v_gene: TRBV28
j_gene: TRBJ1-1
abundance: .
d_gene: TRBD1
CDR3aa: CASKRSQGAEAFF
CDR3nt: TGTGCCAGCAAGAGATCCCAGGGGGCTGAAGCTTTCTTT

v_gene: TRBV5-1
j_gene: TRBJ2-2
abundance: .
d_gene: TRBD2
CDR3aa: CASNRLAGTPGELFF
CDR3nt: TGCGCCAGCAACCGACTAGCGGGAACCCCCGGGGAGCTGTTTTTT

v_gene: TRBV5-1
j_gene: TRBJ2-3
abundance: .
d_gene: TRBD2
CDR3aa: CASRSGTSGSTDTQYF
CDR3nt: TGCGCCAGCAGAAGTGGGACTAGCGGCTCCACAGATACGCAGTATTTT

v_gene: TRBV3-1
j_gene: TRBJ2-3
abundance: many
d_gene: .
CDR3aa: CASSPRIQGTQYF
CDR3nt: TGTGCCAGCAGCCCCCGAATACAGGGTACGCAGTATTTT

v_gene: TRBV11-2
j_gene: TRBJ2-7
abundance: medium-sized
d_gene: .
CDR3aa: CASSLEDDYEQYF
CDR3nt: TGTGCCAGCAGCTTAGAGGATGACTACGAGCAGTACTTC

v_gene: TRBV28
j_gene: TRBJ2-7
abundance: few
d_gene: .
CDR3aa: CASSRDFSSYEQYF
CDR3nt: TGTGCCAGCAGTCGGGACTTTAGCTCCTACGAGCAGTACTTC

v_gene: TRBV30
j_gene: TRBJ1-4
abundance: many
d_gene: .
CDR3aa: CAWSVPEGRVEKLFF
CDR3nt: TGTGCCTGGAGTGTACCCGAGGGGCGTGTTGAAAAACTGTTTTTT

v_gene: TRBV6-2/TRBV6-3
j_gene: TRBJ2-7
abundance: few
d_gene: TRBD1
CDR3aa: CASFQTGGYEQYF
CDR3nt: TGTGCCAGCTTTCAGACAGGGGGCTACGAGCAGTACTTC

v_gene: TRBV4-1
j_gene: TRBJ2-5
abundance: many
d_gene: .
CDR3aa: CASSPSDNEETQYF
CDR3nt: TGCGCCAGCAGCCCATCCGACAACGAAGAGACCCAGTACTTC

v_gene: TRBV5-1
j_gene: TRBJ1-1
abundance: many
d_gene: .
CDR3aa: CASRRDLNTEAFF
CDR3nt: TGCGCCAGCAGGCGGGACCTGAACACTGAAGCTTTCTTT

v_gene: TRBV20-1
j_gene: TRBJ2-7
abundance: .
d_gene: .
CDR3aa: CSASSGSYEQYF
CDR3nt: TGCAGTGCTAGCTCTGGGTCCTACGAGCAGTACTTC

v_gene: TRBV19
j_gene: TRBJ1-2
abundance: medium-sized
d_gene: TRBD1
CDR3aa: CASSIKGARDGYTF
CDR3nt: TGTGCCAGTAGTATAAAGGGGGCGCGGGATGGCTACACCTTC

v_gene: TRBV28
j_gene: TRBJ1-2
abundance: few
d_gene: .
CDR3aa: CASSQGRDYGYTF
CDR3nt: TGTGCCAGTTCCCAGGGGCGTGACTATGGCTACACCTTC

v_gene: TRBV13
j_gene: TRBJ1-4
abundance: .
d_gene: .
CDR3aa: CASTLWSRGRGEKLFF
CDR3nt: TGTGCCAGCACTTTATGGTCCCGAGGGAGAGGTGAAAAACTGTTTTTT

v_gene: TRBV12-3/TRBV12-4
j_gene: TRBJ2-1
abundance: few
d_gene: TRBD2
CDR3aa: CASRDSGGAVGEQFF
CDR3nt: TGTGCCAGCAGGGATAGCGGGGGGGCCGTAGGTGAGCAGTTCTTC

v_gene: TRBV4-2
j_gene: TRBJ2-1
abundance: medium-sized
d_gene: TRBD2
CDR3aa: CASSQEVAGGFNEQFF
CDR3nt: TGTGCCAGCAGCCAAGAGGTAGCGGGGGGTTTCAATGAGCAGTTCTTC

v_gene: TRBV30
j_gene: TRBJ2-7
abundance: .
d_gene: TRBD2
CDR3aa: CAWRRAASGRYEQYF
CDR3nt: TGTGCCTGGAGGCGGGCGGCTAGCGGGAGATACGAGCAGTACTTC

v_gene: TRBV28
j_gene: TRBJ2-5
abundance: few
d_gene: .
CDR3aa: CASSFGNLQETQYF
CDR3nt: TGTGCCAGCAGTTTCGGTAACCTCCAAGAGACCCAGTACTTC

v_gene: TRBV5-1
j_gene: TRBJ2-1
abundance: medium-sized
d_gene: TRBD2
CDR3aa: CASRYGTSGGVGEQFF
CDR3nt: TGCGCCAGCAGATACGGGACTAGCGGGGGGGTCGGTGAGCAGTTCTTC

v_gene: TRBV24-1
j_gene: TRBJ2-7
abundance: few
d_gene: .
CDR3aa: CATSEIGREQYF
CDR3nt: TGTGCCACCAGTGAAATCGGGCGGGAGCAGTACTTC

v_gene: TRBV27
j_gene: TRBJ1-2
abundance: .
d_gene: TRBD1
CDR3aa: CASSPDRDYGYTF
CDR3nt: TGTGCCAGCAGCCCGGACAGGGACTATGGCTACACCTTC

v_gene: TRBV27
j_gene: TRBJ2-5
abundance: few
d_gene: .
CDR3aa: CASSSPVGGVAQETQYF
CDR3nt: TGTGCCAGCAGTTCTCCGGTTGGCGGGGTGGCTCAAGAGACCCAGTACTTC

v_gene: TRBV12-3/TRBV12-4
j_gene: TRBJ2-6
abundance: many
d_gene: .
CDR3aa: CASSLSLGSGANVLTF
CDR3nt: TGTGCCAGCAGTTTAAGCCTGGGGTCTGGGGCCAACGTCCTGACTTTC

v_gene: TRBV10-3
j_gene: TRBJ1-2
abundance: .
d_gene: .
CDR3aa: CAISESPVAYGYTF
CDR3nt: TGTGCCATCAGTGAGTCGCCGGTAGCCTATGGCTACACCTTC